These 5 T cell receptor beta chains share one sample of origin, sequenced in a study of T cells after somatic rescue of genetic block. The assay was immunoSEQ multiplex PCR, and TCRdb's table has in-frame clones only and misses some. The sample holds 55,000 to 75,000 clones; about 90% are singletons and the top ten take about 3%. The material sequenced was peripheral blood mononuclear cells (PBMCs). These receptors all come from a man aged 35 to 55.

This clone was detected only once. CDR3 DNA sequence: TGTGCCAGCAGCTTGGGAGCGGCGGGGGCCTACAATGAGCAGTTCTTC. Protein sequence: CASSLGAAGAYNEQFF. This sequence joins TRBV5-4 and TRBJ2-1; 7 positions agree with TRBD2. The length of the CDR3 is 16 residues. CDR1 is SGHNT, CDR2 YYREEE, per germline (reference sequence). The J segment lost 2 bases and the V segment lost 0 bases, leaving 5 bases of the junction unmatched.

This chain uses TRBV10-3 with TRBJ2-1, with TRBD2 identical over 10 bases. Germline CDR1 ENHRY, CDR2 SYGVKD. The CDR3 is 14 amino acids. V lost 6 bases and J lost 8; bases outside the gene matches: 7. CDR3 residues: CAIRGAGGPDEQFF. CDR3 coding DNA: TGTGCCATCAGGGGAGCGGGGGGGCCGGATGAGCAGTTCTTC.

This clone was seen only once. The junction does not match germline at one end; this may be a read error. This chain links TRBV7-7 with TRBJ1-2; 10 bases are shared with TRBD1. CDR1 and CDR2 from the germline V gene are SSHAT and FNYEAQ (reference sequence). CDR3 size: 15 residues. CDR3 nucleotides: TGTGCTAGCAGCTTAGCGTGGGACAGGGGATGGAGCTACACCTTC. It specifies CASSLAWDRGWSYTF.

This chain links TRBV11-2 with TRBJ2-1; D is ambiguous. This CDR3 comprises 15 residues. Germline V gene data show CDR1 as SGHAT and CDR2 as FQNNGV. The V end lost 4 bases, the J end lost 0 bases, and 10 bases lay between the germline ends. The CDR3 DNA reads TGTGCCAGCAGCTCGGGCTCTATCTCCTACAATGAGCAGTTCTTC. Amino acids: CASSSGSISYNEQFF.

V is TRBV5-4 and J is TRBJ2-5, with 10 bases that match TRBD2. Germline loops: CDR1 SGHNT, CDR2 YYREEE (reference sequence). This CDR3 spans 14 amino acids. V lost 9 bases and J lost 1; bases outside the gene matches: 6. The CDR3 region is CATKREGLQETQYF. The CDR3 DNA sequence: TGTGCCACGAAGCGGGAGGGCCTCCAAGAGACCCAGTACTTC.